The 9 T cell receptor beta chains reported below all come from one sample, sequenced in a study of regulatory T cells in long-lasting Graves disease. The time point denotes: persistent/refractory GD, antithyroid drugs over 5 years with positive TRAb. After RNA was extracted from PBMCs, the TCR library was made from it. Investigators prepared the TCR beta libraries by applying iRepertoire HTBI primers and Arm-PCR of CDR3 regions. TCRdb reprocessed the multiplex PCR reads with MiXCR, giving one entry per CDR3 protein. The table has 350,000 to 450,000 distinct CDR3 sequences, roughly 25% seen once. This sample comprised peripheral blood mononuclear cells (PBMCs), obtained when the disease was refractory, from a patient treated with antithyroid drugs. The receptors here all came from a woman in her forties with Graves disease.

Comment on this clonotype: A much larger clone differs from this one at a single base, so this may be a read error. The conserved final phenylalanine or tryptophan is absent from the CDR3, which likely points to a read error. The gene calls are TRBV6-5 and TRBJ2-7; a weak D match, TRBD2 (5 bases). The CDR3 loop spans 14 amino acids. The V end was cut by 0 bases, the J end by 3 bases, with 9 bases between. Germline V gene lookup returns CDR1 MNHEY and CDR2 SVGAGI. The chain's CDR3 is CASSYSRGSYEQYS. CDR3 nucleotide sequence: TGTGCCAGCAGTTACTCCCGGGGTAGCTACGAGCAGTACTCC.

This clonotype has ten or more counts. The gene calls are TRBV20-1 and TRBJ2-7; weak D call: TRBD2 (6 bases). Germline V gene lookup returns CDR1 DFQATT and CDR2 SNEGSKA (reference sequence). V was pared by 5 bases and J by 4 bases, with 15 bases between. CDR3 length equals 13 residues. The CDR3 protein is CSARSGLSYEQYF. The CDR3 DNA follows: TGCAGTGCTCGATCGGGACTCAGTTACGAGCAGTACTTC.

In this sample, this clonotype turned up many times. The chain combines TRBV28 with TRBJ2-4; no reliable D call. Germline-derived CDR1 and CDR2 are MDHEN and SYDVKM. The CDR3 is made up of 14 amino acids. V lost 4 bases and J lost 4, with 11 bases in between. This CDR3 is CASSSYGVKNIQYF. As DNA, the CDR3 is TGTGCCAGCAGTTCTTATGGGGTTAAAAACATTCAGTACTTC.

This clonotype was seen only a few times. The V and J genes are TRBV7-9 and TRBJ2-7; D is possibly TRBD1 (6 bases). The V gene lost 3 bases and the J gene lost 2 bases, with 11 bases spanning the gap. Germline V CDR1 and CDR2: SEHNR, FQNEAQ (reference sequence). CDR3 length: 14 amino acids. CDR3 amino acids: CASSFRTGPYEQYF. The CDR3 DNA sequence: TGTGCCAGCAGCTTTCGTACAGGGCCCTACGAGCAGTACTTC.

V gene TRBV6-1 combines with J gene TRBJ2-7; D is undetermined. V lost 4 bases and J lost 2, with 9 bases in between. This CDR3 is built from 13 residues. Germline V lookup: CDR1 MNHNS, CDR2 SASEGT. CDR3 sequence (DNA): TGTGCCAGCAGTGGGTCCCTTACCTACGAGCAGTACTTC. This encodes CASSGSLTYEQYF.

This clonotype was observed many times. In nucleotides, the CDR3 is TGTGCCAGCAGCTTAGGGACGGGACCCGTCACCGGGGAGCTGTTTTTT. Amino acids: CASSLGTGPVTGELFF. V usage is TRBV7-2 and J usage is TRBJ2-2, with D tentatively TRBD1 or TRBD2 (5 bases each). Per the germline V gene, CDR1 is SGHTA and CDR2 is FQGNSA. V lost 1 base, J lost 4 bases, and 13 bases lay in between. The CDR3 is 16 amino acids.

This clonotype has a count of ten or more. V is TRBV19 and J is TRBJ2-5, with TRBD2 matching over 12 bases. V shed 10 bases, J shed 0 bases, and the junction held 6 bases outside the gene matches. CDR1 is LNHDA, CDR2 SQIVND, per germline (reference sequence). The CDR3 has 15 residues. CDR3 sequence (DNA): TGTGCCACCCGCCGGACTAGCGGGGACCAAGAGACCCAGTACTTC. Translating gives CATRRTSGDQETQYF. The whole variable domain, filled in from reference TRBV19 and TRBJ2-5, reads DGGITQSPKYLFRKEGQNVTLSCEQNLNHDAMYWYRQDPGQGLRLIYYSQIVNDFQKGDIAEGYSVSREKKESFPLTVTSAQKNPTAFYLCATRRTSGDQETQYFGPGTRLLVL.

To note about this clonotype: A single base separates this from a much larger clone, so it may be a read error. The chain couples TRBV12-3 or TRBV12-4 to TRBJ1-2; 7 bases are shared with TRBD1. The CDR3 totals 11 residues. V shed 11 bases, J shed 9 bases, and the junction held 9 bases outside the gene matches. The CDR3: CAGTQGQSYTF. CDR3 nucleotide sequence: TGTGCCGGCACCCAGGGACAGAGCTACACCTTC.

This clonotype has ten or more counts. The V call is TRBV27, the J call TRBJ1-6; D unclear. Germline assignment: CDR1 MNHEY and CDR2 SMNVEV (reference sequence). The CDR3 has 13 residues. The germline V and J ends were trimmed by 3 bases and 13 bases, with 13 bases remaining between them. In nucleotides, the CDR3 is TGTGCCAGCAGTTTCGCGGACGGTTTCCCCCTCCACTTT. The encoded protein is CASSFADGFPLHF.